This TCR beta chain is from a study of blood T cell repertoires in COVID-19. The data were produced by immunoSEQ multiplex PCR, yet TCRdb's version contains in-frame clones alone and is incomplete. Of approximately 150,000 clones in the sample, almost 90% were seen once. CDR3 length: 15 residues. Trimming cost V 6 bases and J 5 bases; bases outside gene matches: 8. Germline CDR1 reads SEHNR; CDR2 reads FQNEAQ (reference sequence). The source of this sequence is a woman aged 55-75 years with acute or convalescent COVID-19. Sequences were obtained from peripheral blood. The V gene is TRBV7-9, the J gene TRBJ2-5; 11 nucleotides align to TRBD1. CDR3 in amino acids: CASSPGQGAWETQYF. The CDR3 DNA sequence: TGTGCCAGCAGTCCTGGACAGGGGGCTTGGGAGACCCAGTACTTC.